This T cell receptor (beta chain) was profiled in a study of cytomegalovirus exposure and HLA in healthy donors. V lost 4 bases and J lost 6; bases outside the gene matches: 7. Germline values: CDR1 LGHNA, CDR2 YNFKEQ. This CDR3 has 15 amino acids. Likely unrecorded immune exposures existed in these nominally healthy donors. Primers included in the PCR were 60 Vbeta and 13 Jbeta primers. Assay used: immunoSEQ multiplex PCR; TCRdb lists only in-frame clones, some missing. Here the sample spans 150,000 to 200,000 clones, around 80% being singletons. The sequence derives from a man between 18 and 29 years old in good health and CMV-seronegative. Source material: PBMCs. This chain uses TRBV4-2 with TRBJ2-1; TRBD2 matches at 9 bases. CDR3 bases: TGTGCCAGCAGCCCCATAGCGGGAGACGGCAATGAGCAGTTCTTC. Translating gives CASSPIAGDGNEQFF.